Each of the 6 T cell receptor beta chains below was sequenced from the same sample in a study of graft-versus-host responses after intestinal transplantation. For these TCRs, the target antigens are not known. Only in-frame clones appear in the TCRdb table, and some are missing; sequencing was by immunoSEQ multiplex PCR. This table has about 130,000 clones, over 85% appearing once. Source: unstimulated CD4+ T cells sorted from spleen or lymph node cells, taken before intestinal transplant. The receptors stem from a human donor who received an intestinal transplant.

This clone showed up just once. The gene calls are TRBV11-3 and TRBJ1-6, with TRBD1 identical over 8 bases. Trimming cost V 5 bases and J 7 bases; bases outside gene matches: 4. CDR3 length equals 14 residues. The germline V gene has CDR1 SGHNT and CDR2 YENEEA. The CDR3 DNA reads as TGTGCCAGCAGCAAGGACAGGGAGAATTCACCCCTCCACTTT. Protein: CASSKDRENSPLHF.

This clone was recorded a few times. This chain joins TRBV10-3 and TRBJ2-3, with 7 bases identical to TRBD1. V lost 6 bases, J lost 0 bases, and 6 bases stayed unmatched. This CDR3 region has 15 residues. Germline V gives CDR1 ENHRY, CDR2 SYGVKD. CDR3 nucleotide sequence: TGTGCCATCAGCGGGACAGCAACTAGCACAGATACGCAGTATTTT. This codes for CAISGTATSTDTQYF.

The CDR3 DNA reads as TGTGCCAGTAGTATAGCAAGGGGACAGCCCCAGCATTTT. Protein sequence: CASSIARGQPQHF. The chain couples TRBV19 to TRBJ1-5, with D possibly being TRBD1 (5 bases). CDR3 length: 13 residues. Germline CDR1 and CDR2: LNHDA and SQIVND (reference sequence). V was trimmed by 1 base and J by 7 bases, leaving 8 bases between them. Looking up the rest from reference TRBV19 and TRBJ1-5 gives the full variable domain: DGGITQSPKYLFRKEGQNVTLSCEQNLNHDAMYWYRQDPGQGLRLIYYSQIVNDFQKGDIAEGYSVSREKKESFPLTVTSAQKNPTAFYLCASSIARGQPQHFGDGTRLSIL.

A single count supports this clone. The chain joins TRBV6-5 to TRBJ1-1, with a tentative D call TRBD1 (6 bases). V was pared by 0 bases and J by 5 bases, with 10 bases between. The CDR3 runs to 14 residues. The germline CDR1 and CDR2 sequences are MNHEY and SVGAGI. In DNA, the CDR3 is TGTGCCAGCAGTTACTCTAGGGGGATTACTGAAGCTTTCTTT. Translated: CASSYSRGITEAFF.

The gene calls are TRBV5-5 and TRBJ2-3; D gene ambiguous. Germline V gives CDR1 SGHKS, CDR2 YYEKEE (reference sequence). This CDR3 spans 15 amino acids. Trimming stripped 0 bases from V and 4 bases from J, with 12 bases between. DNA for the CDR3: TGTGCCAGCAGCTTGGGGCCTAGTTCGGCAGATACGCAGTATTTT. Translation gives CASSLGPSSADTQYF. The whole variable domain, remainder taken from reference TRBV5-5 and TRBJ2-3, is DAGVTQSPTHLIKTRGQQVTLRCSPISGHKSVSWYQQVLGQGPQFIFQYYEKEERGRGNFPDRFSARQFPNYSSELNVNALLLGDSALYLCASSLGPSSADTQYFGPGTRLTVL.

The chain links TRBV5-1 to TRBJ1-4; TRBD1 matches at 8 bases. J was trimmed by 5 bases and V by 4 bases; bases with no gene match: 16. This CDR3 contains 18 residues. Germline loops: CDR1 SGHRS, CDR2 YFSETQ. CDR3 region: CASSPQRGTGRKNEKLFF. As DNA, the CDR3 is TGCGCCAGCAGCCCCCAGAGGGGGACAGGTCGAAAGAATGAAAAACTGTTTTTT.